This TCR beta chain was sequenced in a study of blood T cell repertoires in COVID-19 (dated by TCRdb to the early 2020s). Regarding the study in general: The collaborator samples originated in the United States, Italy and Spain and spanned the acute and convalescent phases of COVID-19. A de-identified subject ID, COVID-19 status, age in years and sex were almost always included in the sample metadata. The prospective study material was composed of cDNA or gDNA derived from T cells, B-cell-depleted T cells, or PBMCs. HLA class I and class II types, where available, came from metadata supplied by the sample provider rather than from assay-based typing. Deeply sampled blood TCRbeta repertoires from subjects exposed to, actively infected with, or recovered from COVID-19 were included in the dataset. The samples were drawn from the first 160 participants of the ongoing ImmuneRACE study and from some 1,300 subjects provided by 6 global collaborators. The repertoires were made available in a free public database intended to serve as a resource for research on the immune response to SARS-CoV-2.

The paper's findings and limits, for the study overall: Clinical and demographic metadata were provided uncurated, with the amount varying by source and participant.

This clone was detected only a few times. Its antigen remains undetermined. Nothing much larger sits one base from this clone, and base qualities are not available. TCRbeta CDR3 regions were amplified from genomic DNA by means of the immunoSEQ Assay, a bias-controlled multiplex PCR. On the study's bioinformatics: The number of nucleated cells in each sample was estimated by amplification of reference gene primers within the assay. To quantify the absolute abundance of each unique TCRbeta CDR3 rearrangement, sequence reads were collapsed and filtered. For each sample, productive Simpson clonality was calculated as the square root of Simpson's diversity index across productive rearrangements. The source is immuneACCESS, and TCRdb retained only in-frame sequences with V and J called. Part of the clones is not carried over; for the studies checked, unresolved V genes explain less than half of this, and the remainder is unexplained. For V, J and clone size, that table is used; D and trimming come from the DNA. Here the sample has under 300,000 clones; roughly four fifths occur a single time. Together, the top ten hold 3.4% of the sample.

Participants in the prospective study were enrolled through a virtual design, were aged about 18 to 90 years, and lived in roughly 25 United States geographic areas. In the prospective study, participants were assigned to cohorts based on the clinical history participants reported in a screening survey and a study questionnaire. Recovered participants in ImmuneRACE Cohort 3 were defined by two consecutive negative NP/OP PCR tests, clearance by a healthcare professional, or resolution of symptoms. In the prospective study, whole blood, serum and a nasopharyngeal or oropharyngeal swab were collected from each participant by mobile phlebotomists. Prospective study participants could optionally give additional blood draws and questionnaires over a roughly two-month period. Prospective study blood samples were shipped either frozen or at room temperature before DNA extraction. V and J are trimmed by 3 bases and 2 bases, and the gene matches miss 6 bases of the junction. According to the germline V gene, CDR1 reads KGHSH and CDR2 reads LQKENI. Reading from cysteine to phenylalanine, the CDR3 counts 15 amino acids. Of the read, only the CDR3 DNA is kept; its 45 bases are in frame from base 1.

This chain joins TRBV18 to TRBJ1-2, and 7 bases in between align with TRBD1. This TCR was recovered from a man aged 45-65 years who had recovered from COVID-19. Sequencing input: PBMCs or T cells enriched from blood (not recorded which). The nucleotides are TGTGCCAGCTCACCGGGGACAGTCTCGAACTATGGCTACACCTTC. It is translated as CASSPGTVSNYGYTF.